The T cell receptor (beta chain) described here comes from a study of neurological immune-mediated disorders. Findings and caveats of the study: There were no CDR3 amino acid sequences shared by expanded clones across subjects, a result suggesting private repertoires in all groups.

Every sequencing run generated over 160 million TCR-beta sequences from 15-18 subjects. TCRdb independently ran MiXCR on the 5' RACE reads; one entry per CDR3 protein. Of around 14,000 distinct CDR3 sequences listed, about 9.4% are singletons. Between the trimmed V and J ends, which lost 2 bases and 6 bases, there was a span of 13 bases. The CDR3 has 14 amino acids. Germline CDR1 is LGHNA and CDR2 is YNFKEQ. As regards this clonotype: What it binds is not known.

The sequence was obtained from a woman aged 35 to 49 in good health. This sequence joins TRBV4-2 and TRBJ1-1; D is uncertain. The sequenced material came from PBMCs. The CDR3 loop reads CASSQSGESAEAFF. CDR3 bases: TGTGCCAGCAGCCAATCTGGGGAAAGCGCTGAAGCTTTCTTT.